Presented here are 8 T cell receptor beta chains from one specimen sequenced in a study of T cells after yellow fever vaccination. Each CDR3 protein gets one entry after TCRdb re-called the 5' RACE reads with MiXCR. The sample contains about 350,000 distinct CDR3 sequences, around 13% of which appear only once. The specimen was CD4+ T cells sorted from PBMCs, collected 15 days after the yellow fever booster vaccination. Receptors originate from a man in his late teens or twenties who received the YFV17D yellow fever vaccine.

A few counts support this clonotype. V is TRBV2 and J is TRBJ2-3, with D unresolved. Germline CDR1 SNHLY, CDR2 FYNNEI. Trimming left V 8 bases short and J 1 base short, with 13 bases between. The CDR3 length is 14 residues. The CDR3 spells CASVFSTGTDTQYF. CDR3 bases: TGTGCCAGCGTCTTCAGTACAGGCACAGATACGCAGTATTTT.

The rearrangement links TRBV20-1 to TRBJ1-5, with TRBD1 identical over 12 bases. The CDR3 totals 15 residues. V dropped 6 bases and J dropped 7; count of bases not matched to a gene: 10. Germline V lookup: CDR1 DFQATT, CDR2 SNEGSKA (reference sequence). The CDR3 DNA is TGCAGTGCCCGATCCGGGACAGGGGGCAGGCAGCCCCAGCATTTT. It yields the protein CSARSGTGGRQPQHF.

This chain uses TRBV6-5 with TRBJ1-6, with 9 bases fitting TRBD1. V lost 2 bases, J lost 8 bases, and 13 bases stayed unmatched. In germline, CDR1 is MNHEY, CDR2 SVGAGI. The CDR3 is made up of 18 amino acids. This CDR3 is CASSYTTGGVGVDSPLHF. The CDR3 nucleotides are TGTGCCAGCAGTTACACGACAGGGGGAGTTGGTGTTGATTCACCCCTCCACTTT.

A few counts support this clonotype. The chain joins TRBV27 to TRBJ2-7, with D possibly matching TRBD1 (5 bases). Deletions cut 5 bases from V and 7 bases from J, with 21 bases between. Germline V gene lookup returns CDR1 MNHEY and CDR2 SMNVEV (reference sequence). The CDR3 has 15 residues. CDR3 protein: CASSLSQGYPREQYF. For the CDR3, the DNA is TGTGCCAGCAGTCTGTCTCAGGGCTATCCGAGGGAGCAGTACTTC.

V and J are TRBV9 and TRBJ1-3; tentative D call: TRBD1 (6 bases). V lost 0 bases, J lost 3 bases, and 10 bases lay in between. Germline V gene data show CDR1 as SGDLS and CDR2 as YYNGEE. This CDR3 region has 15 residues. For the CDR3, the DNA is TGTGCCAGCAGCGTAGCCCCGGACAGTGGAAACACCATATATTTT. Amino acid sequence: CASSVAPDSGNTIYF.

V is TRBV2 and J is TRBJ1-4, with D possibly being TRBD1 (5 bases). CDR3 length: 15 amino acids. Trimming left V 3 bases short and J 2 bases short, with 10 bases between. From germline, CDR1 is SNHLY and CDR2 FYNNEI. The CDR3 spells CASSEGGATNEKLFF. Here the CDR3 DNA reads TGTGCCAGCAGTGAGGGGGGTGCGACTAATGAAAAACTGTTTTTT.

The gene calls are TRBV9 and TRBJ2-2, with TRBD1 identical over 9 bases. The CDR3 is made up of 15 amino acids. The trim removed 4 bases at V and 4 bases at J, leaving 5 bases unmatched. Germline assignment: CDR1 SGDLS and CDR2 YYNGEE. In nucleotides, the CDR3 is TGTGCCAGCAGCACCGGGACAGGGTCCACCGGGGAGCTGTTTTTT. This translates into CASSTGTGSTGELFF.

This clonotype showed up just a few times. The V call is TRBV7-3, the J call TRBJ2-5; TRBD2 agrees at 15 bases. Losses at the gene ends were 5 bases for V and 8 bases for J; bases not matched to a gene: 6. The CDR3 spans 15 residues. CDR1 is SGHTA and CDR2 is FQGTGA in the germline V gene. Written as DNA, the CDR3 is TGTGCCAGCAGCCTCGGGACTAGCGGGGGGTCTACCCAGTACTTC. Translation: CASSLGTSGGSTQYF.